Shown below are 11 T cell receptor beta chains from a single sample sequenced in a study of shared T cell receptors in the human thymus. The table came from immunoSEQ multiplex PCR; TCRdb's copy has only in-frame clones and leaves some out. The profile shows approximately 490,000 clones, 78% of them singletons. A further study also used this sample, focusing on human thymus T cells.

The material sequenced was thymocytes. The receptors come from a boy in the first two years of life with a congenital heart defect.

The rearrangement uses TRBV19 and TRBJ1-3, with TRBD1 matching over 8 bases. The J segment lost 0 bases and the V segment lost 9 bases, leaving 1 base of the junction unmatched. The CDR3 consists of 13 residues. CDR1 and CDR2 from the germline V gene are LNHDA and SQIVND (reference sequence). The CDR3 region is CASQGASGNTIYF. The CDR3 DNA follows: TGTGCCAGCCAGGGGGCCTCTGGAAACACCATATATTTT.

This clone was found a few times. This sequence joins TRBV19 and TRBJ2-1, with 11 bases aligning to TRBD2. The germline V gene has CDR1 LNHDA and CDR2 SQIVND (reference sequence). V gave up 6 bases and J gave up 14 bases; unmatched junction bases: 15. The CDR3 loop spans 15 amino acids. CDR3 amino acids: CASSKTSGSGGVEFF. The CDR3 DNA is TGTGCCAGTAGCAAAACTAGCGGGAGTGGGGGGGTCGAGTTCTTC.

The chain's CDR3 is CASSIGGRGDYEQYF. The CDR3 DNA reads as TGTGCCAGTAGTATCGGGGGAAGGGGTGACTACGAGCAGTACTTC. The gene calls are TRBV19 and TRBJ2-7; D is perhaps TRBD2 (6 bases). V gave up 3 bases and J gave up 3 bases, with 15 bases separating them. The CDR3 sequence is 15 residues long. The germline V gene has CDR1 LNHDA and CDR2 SQIVND (reference sequence).

V and J are TRBV30 and TRBJ2-7; 13 bases line up with TRBD2. The germline gives CDR1 GTSNPN, CDR2 SVGIG (reference sequence). The CDR3 contains 17 residues. V lost 2 bases to trimming and J lost 4 bases; unmatched junction nucleotides: 11. The CDR3 DNA follows: TGTGCCTGGAGTACCACTACTAGCGGGAGGGCTCAGTACGAGCAGTACTTC. Its translation: CAWSTTTSGRAQYEQYF.

The chain couples TRBV4-3 to TRBJ2-5, with D perhaps matching TRBD2 (6 bases). V gave up 3 bases and J gave up 5 bases, with 13 bases separating them. CDR3 length: 14 amino acids. Germline assignment: CDR1 LGHNA and CDR2 YSLEER. The CDR3 sequence: CASSHGGGWETQYF. The CDR3 nucleotides read TGCGCCAGCAGCCATGGGGGAGGATGGGAGACCCAGTACTTC.

In DNA form, the CDR3 reads TGTGCCAGCAGCCAAGAGACAGGGGCGAAATACGAGCAGTACTTC. As protein: CASSQETGAKYEQYF. This chain joins TRBV14 and TRBJ2-7; 8 nucleotides match TRBD1. The germline V gene encodes CDR1 SGHDN and CDR2 FVKESK. The CDR3 covers 15 residues. The junction had 5 bases not matched to a gene; V was cut back by 0 bases and J by 4 bases.

This clone was seen a single time. The chain is built from TRBV28 and TRBJ2-1; D perhaps matches TRBD2 (5 bases). Germline V CDR1 and CDR2: MDHEN, SYDVKM. The CDR3 totals 16 residues. V dropped 8 bases and J dropped 0 bases, with 17 bases sitting between them. Here the CDR3 DNA reads TGTGCCAGCGGGCGCACTAGGCCGAGCTCCTACAATGAGCAGTTCTTC. Translating it yields CASGRTRPSSYNEQFF.

The rearrangement uses TRBV19 and TRBJ2-2, with a possible D match to TRBD2 (6 bases). The ends were cut back, 7 bases at V and 0 bases at J, with 21 bases in the middle. The CDR3 is made up of 18 amino acids. Germline CDR1 LNHDA, CDR2 SQIVND (reference sequence). The CDR3 loop reads CASTLERAGSTNTGELFF. The CDR3 bases are TGTGCCAGTACCCTAGAGAGAGCGGGTTCGACGAACACCGGGGAGCTGTTTTTT.

The chain employs TRBV5-4 and TRBJ2-7; 9 bases align to TRBD1. Trimming took 2 bases from V and 3 from J; bases not matched to a gene: 6. CDR1 and CDR2 (germline): SGHNT, YYREEE (reference sequence). The CDR3 runs 15 residues. CDR3 region: CASSLLQGAYYEQYF. The CDR3 nucleotides read TGTGCCAGCAGCTTATTACAGGGGGCCTACTACGAGCAGTACTTC.

The table lists this clone with a few counts. This chain links TRBV15 with TRBJ1-2, with TRBD1 matching 12 bases. The germline V gene encodes CDR1 LNHNV and CDR2 YYDKDF (reference sequence). The CDR3 covers 16 residues. The V and J ends lost 5 bases and 4 bases, in that order; junction bases with no gene match: 8. The CDR3 region has the DNA TGTGCCACCAGCCCACAGGGACAGGGGGCTCTCTATGGCTACACCTTC. Translated: CATSPQGQGALYGYTF.

DNA of the CDR3: TGTGCCAGATCCATGAACACTGAAGCTTTCTTT. This sequence encodes CARSMNTEAFF. The gene calls are TRBV21-1 and TRBJ1-1; the listed D gene, TRBD1, was not tested against the DNA. TRBV21-1 is reported as a pseudogene. This CDR3 contains 11 residues.